The next 12 T cell receptor beta chains were all read from a single sample in a study of shared clonotypes between healthy human individuals. Naive CD8 isolation took CD45RO-negative cells positively selected for CCR7 and excluded terminally differentiated effector memory CD45RA+ cells. Profiling relied on immunoSEQ multiplex PCR, and the TCRdb table lists in-frame clones only, not all of them. The sample has hundreds of thousands of clones, roughly 96% seen once. Source material: naive CD8+ T cells sorted from blood. These receptors came from a woman in her twenties or thirties in good health.

The chain recombines TRBV9 with TRBJ1-5, with 9 bases that match TRBD1. The germline V gene has CDR1 SGDLS and CDR2 YYNGEE. This CDR3 region has 14 residues. Losses at the gene ends were 4 bases for V and 4 bases for J; bases not matched to a gene: 3. CDR3: CASSPDRGNQPQHF. In nucleotides, the CDR3 is TGTGCCAGCAGCCCAGACAGGGGGAATCAGCCCCAGCATTTT.

In its sample, this clone was seen once. Other DNA sequences in this sample translate to the same CDR3. V usage is TRBV9 and J usage is TRBJ2-2, with D uncertain. The CDR3 loop spans 12 amino acids. V was pared by 5 bases and J by 3 bases, with 5 bases between. Germline V gives CDR1 SGDLS, CDR2 YYNGEE. CDR3 in amino acids: CASSGYTGELFF. The CDR3 DNA reads as TGTGCCAGCAGTGGGTACACCGGGGAGCTGTTTTTT.

The V and J genes are TRBV4-1 and TRBJ1-1, with a weak D call TRBD1 (6 bases). Trimming left V 0 bases short and J 1 base short, with 9 bases between. CDR3 length equals 15 residues. Germline values: CDR1 MGHRA, CDR2 YSYEKL. For the CDR3, the DNA is TGCGCCAGCAGCCAAGAACAGGGTGGGAACACTGAAGCTTTCTTT. Translation gives CASSQEQGGNTEAFF.

The V gene is TRBV29-1, the J gene TRBJ2-5; no clear D. V dropped 3 bases and J dropped 4 bases, with 12 bases sitting between them. The CDR3 contains 13 residues. Germline lookup yields CDR1 SQVTM and CDR2 ANQGSEA. CDR3 residues: CSVDWNVRETQYF. CDR3 DNA: TGCAGCGTTGATTGGAATGTTCGAGAGACCCAGTACTTC.

V usage is TRBV9 and J usage is TRBJ2-1; TRBD2 matches at 9 bases. In germline, CDR1 is SGDLS, CDR2 YYNGEE. Trimming at V came to 0 bases and at J to 7 bases, leaving 5 bases not matched to a gene. This CDR3 is built from 15 residues. The CDR3 nucleotides read TGTGCCAGCAGCGTAGGATTGAGCGGGGGGAATGAGCAGTTCTTC. Protein sequence: CASSVGLSGGNEQFF.

As concerns this clone: Other DNA sequences from this sample encode an identical CDR3 as well. V is TRBV6-5 and J is TRBJ2-3; 9 bases are a match to TRBD1. Germline V gives CDR1 MNHEY, CDR2 SVGAGI. Unmatched junction bases numbered 4, after V lost 5 bases and J lost 1 base. The CDR3 is 15 residues long. CDR3 coding DNA: TGTGCCAGCAGTCCCTGGACAGGGGGCACAGATACGCAGTATTTT. Protein product: CASSPWTGGTDTQYF.

The rearrangement uses TRBV6-6 and TRBJ2-7; a possible D gene is TRBD2 (5 bases). The germline gives CDR1 MNHNY, CDR2 SVGAGI (reference sequence). Trimming left V 8 bases short and J 0 bases short, with 11 bases between. The CDR3 covers 13 residues. CDR3 in DNA: TGTGCCAGCTCGATAGCGAGCTCCTACGAGCAGTACTTC. Its protein is CASSIASSYEQYF.

The V call is TRBV13, the J call TRBJ2-1; 11 nucleotides align to TRBD2. This CDR3 is 15 amino acids long. Germline lookup yields CDR1 PRHDT and CDR2 FYEKMQ (reference sequence). J lost 4 bases, V lost 3 bases, and 2 bases had no gene match. In DNA form, the CDR3 reads TGTGCCAGCAGCTTTAGCGGGAGGGCGTACAATGAGCAGTTCTTC. Translation gives CASSFSGRAYNEQFF.

The genes are TRBV11-2 and TRBJ1-1, with a tentative D call TRBD1 (6 bases). CDR3 length: 16 amino acids. Germline assignment: CDR1 SGHAT and CDR2 FQNNGV. The V end lost 3 bases, the J end lost 7 bases, and 21 bases lay between the germline ends. The chain's CDR3 is CASSLSLTGRGGEAFF. The CDR3 DNA reads as TGTGCCAGCAGCTTGTCTCTGACAGGTAGGGGGGGTGAAGCTTTCTTT. Filled out from reference TRBV11-2 and TRBJ1-1, the complete variable domain reads EAGVAQSPRYKIIEKRQSVAFWCNPISGHATLYWYQQILGQGPKLLIQFQNNGVVDDSQLPKDRFSAERLKGVDSTLKIQPAKLEDSAVYLCASSLSLTGRGGEAFFGQGTRLTVV.

This chain links TRBV6-1 with TRBJ2-1, with TRBD2 matching 8 bases. Per germline, CDR1 MNHNS and CDR2 SASEGT. V was pared by 7 bases and J by 9 bases, with 5 bases of the junction left unmatched. The CDR3 contains 12 residues. Here the CDR3 DNA reads TGTGCCAGCACCGGGAGGGGTCCTGAGCAGTTCTTC. As protein: CASTGRGPEQFF.

This clone was detected a few times. V usage is TRBV28 and J usage is TRBJ1-2; D is possibly TRBD1 (6 bases). This CDR3 is 12 amino acids long. Deletions cut 10 bases from V and 6 bases from J, with 15 bases between. Germline CDR1 MDHEN, CDR2 SYDVKM. CDR3 sequence reads: CATPDRGHGYTF. In DNA form, the CDR3 reads TGTGCCACTCCGGACAGAGGGCATGGCTACACCTTC.

V gene TRBV28 combines with J gene TRBJ2-1; D may be TRBD1 or TRBD2 (6 bases each). Per germline, CDR1 MDHEN and CDR2 SYDVKM. There are 14 residues in the CDR3. Trimming removed 3 bases at V and 7 bases at J, with 13 bases between. The CDR3, as DNA: TGTGCCAGCAGTTTTGGTGGAGGGGGGAATGAGCAGTTCTTC. Protein: CASSFGGGGNEQFF. The full variable domain, with the rest looked up from reference TRBV28 and TRBJ2-1, is DVKVTQSSRYLVKRTGEKVFLECVQDMDHENMFWYRQDPGLGLRLIYFSYDVKMKEKGDIPEGYSVSREKKERFSLILESASTNQTSMYLCASSFGGGGNEQFFGPGTRLTVL.